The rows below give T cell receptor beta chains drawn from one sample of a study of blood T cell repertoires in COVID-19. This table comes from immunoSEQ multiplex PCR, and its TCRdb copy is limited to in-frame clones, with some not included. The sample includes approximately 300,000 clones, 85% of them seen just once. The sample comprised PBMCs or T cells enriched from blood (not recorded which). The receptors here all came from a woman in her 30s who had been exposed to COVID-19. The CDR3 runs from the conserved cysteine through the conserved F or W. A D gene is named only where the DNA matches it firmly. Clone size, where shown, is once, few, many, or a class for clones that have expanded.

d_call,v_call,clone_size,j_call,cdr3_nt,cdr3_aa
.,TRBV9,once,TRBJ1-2,TGTGCCAGCAGCGTAGGGAGGGATAGGGGAGGAGGTGGCTACACCTTC,CASSVGRDRGGGGYTF
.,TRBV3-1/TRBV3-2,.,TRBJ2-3,TGTGCCAGCAGCCAAATGGGAGCGATCCACACAGATACGCAGTATTTT,CASSQMGAIHTDTQYF
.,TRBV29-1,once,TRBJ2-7,TGCAGCGTTCGTGAGTCCGGCTACGAGCAGTACTTC,CSVRESGYEQYF
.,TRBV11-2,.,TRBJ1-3,TGTGCCAGCAGCTTAGACCGGCGAAGAGGCACTAGCTCTGGAAACACCATATATTTT,CASSLDRRRGTSSGNTIYF
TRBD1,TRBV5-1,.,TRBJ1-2,TGCGCCAGCAGCCAAGAGACAGGGGAGGTCTATGGCTACACCTTC,CASSQETGEVYGYTF
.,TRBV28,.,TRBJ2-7,TGTGCCAGCAGCCGCGGGACAGACTACGAGCAGTACTTC,CASSRGTDYEQYF
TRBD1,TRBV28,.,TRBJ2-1,TGTGCCAGCAGACTGGGACAGGGCTCAGGGGATGAGCAGTTCTTC,CASRLGQGSGDEQFF
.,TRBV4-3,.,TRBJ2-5,TGCGCCAGCAGCCAAGACCACCGGGGGCAAGAGACCCAGTACTTC,CASSQDHRGQETQYF
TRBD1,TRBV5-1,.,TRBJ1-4,TGCGCCAGCGGACCAGGGGGTGATGAAAAACTGTTTTTT,CASGPGGDEKLFF
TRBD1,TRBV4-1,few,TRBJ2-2,TGCGCCAGCAGCCCGGACAGGGTAAACACCGGGGAGCTGTTTTTT,CASSPDRVNTGELFF
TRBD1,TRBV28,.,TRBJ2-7,TGTGCCAGCAGCCGTCCGGGACAGGGTGGCCACGAGCAGTACTTC,CASSRPGQGGHEQYF
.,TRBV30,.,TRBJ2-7,TGTGCCTGGGTGAATCAGGGTCTCGAGCAGTACTTC,CAWVNQGLEQYF
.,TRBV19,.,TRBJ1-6,TGTGCCAGTAGGGAACAGGGAGCTAATTCACCCCTCCACTTT,CASREQGANSPLHF
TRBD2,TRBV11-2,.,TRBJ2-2,TGTGCCAGCAGGCCACCCGGGACTAGCGGGTCCTCGAACACCGGGGAGCTGTTTTTT,CASRPPGTSGSSNTGELFF
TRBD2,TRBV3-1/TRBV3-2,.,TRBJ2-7,TGTGCCAGCAGCCAGATTTCCGGGACTAGCGGGAGGGTGCACGAGCAGTACTTC,CASSQISGTSGRVHEQYF
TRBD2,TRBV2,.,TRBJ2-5,TGTGCCAGCAGTGATTTGGGGGGGGGACCTGAGACCCAGTACTTC,CASSDLGGGPETQYF
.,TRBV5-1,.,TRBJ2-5,TGCGCCAGCAGCTTGGCCGTCGGGGCGGGGGCACAAGAGACCCAGTACTTC,CASSLAVGAGAQETQYF
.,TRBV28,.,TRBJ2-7,TGTGCCAGCAGGCCTAGTTTTCGGGACATCGAACTCTACGAGCAGTACTTC,CASRPSFRDIELYEQYF
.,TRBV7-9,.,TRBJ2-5,TGTGCCAGCAGCCCCCGGTCCCGTACCCGAGAGACCCAGTACTTC,CASSPRSRTRETQYF
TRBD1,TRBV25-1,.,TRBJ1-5,TGTGCCAGCAGTGACGGACAGGGTCGACAGCCCCAGCATTTT,CASSDGQGRQPQHF
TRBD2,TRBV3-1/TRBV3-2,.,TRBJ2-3,TGTGCCAGCAGCTTGCGGACTAGCGGAACTGGGGCAGATACGCAGTATTTT,CASSLRTSGTGADTQYF
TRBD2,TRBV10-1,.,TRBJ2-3,TGCGCCAGCAGTGAGTCGAGGACTAGCGCCTCTAACACAGATACGCAGTATTTT,CASSESRTSASNTDTQYF
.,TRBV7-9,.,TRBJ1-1,TGTGCCAGCAGCTTAGCGGTGGGCACCGCTGAAGCTTTCTTT,CASSLAVGTAEAFF
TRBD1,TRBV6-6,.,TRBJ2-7,TGTGCCAGCAGTTACTCCACCGGGACAGGTCTCTACGAGCAGTACTTC,CASSYSTGTGLYEQYF
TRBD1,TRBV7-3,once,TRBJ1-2,TGTGCCAGCAGTCGTACAGGGGTCGCTGGCTACACCTTC,CASSRTGVAGYTF
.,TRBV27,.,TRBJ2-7,TGTGCCAGCAGTCCGGGACTCCTTTACGAGCAGTACTTC,CASSPGLLYEQYF
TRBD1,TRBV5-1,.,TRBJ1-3,TGCGCCAGCAGGACAGGCGGGACAGCACTTTCTGGAAACACCATATATTTT,CASRTGGTALSGNTIYF
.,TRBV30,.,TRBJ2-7,TGTGCCTGGAAACTAAATCTCCGCGAGCAGTACTTC,CAWKLNLREQYF
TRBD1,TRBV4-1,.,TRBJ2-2,TGCGCCAGCAGCCTACGGGACAGGGACACCGGGGAGCTGTTTTTT,CASSLRDRDTGELFF
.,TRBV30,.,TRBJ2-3,TGTGCCTGGACCGGAACAGGGCGGTACACAGATACGCAGTATTTT,CAWTGTGRYTDTQYF
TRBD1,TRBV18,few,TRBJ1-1,TGTGCCAGCTCTCTCACCGGGACAGGGGGGTCCACTGAAGCTTTCTTT,CASSLTGTGGSTEAFF
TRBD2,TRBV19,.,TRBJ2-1,TGTGCCAGTAGTATACTAGCGGGAGGTTCCTTCTCCTACAATGAGCAGTTCTTC,CASSILAGGSFSYNEQFF
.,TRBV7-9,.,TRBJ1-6,TGTGCCAGCAGCTTAGTAATGGCTGATTCACCCCTCCACTTT,CASSLVMADSPLHF
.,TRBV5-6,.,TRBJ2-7,TGTGCCAGCAGCTTGGCCAAAATCGTTAGTACCTACGAGCAGTACTTC,CASSLAKIVSTYEQYF
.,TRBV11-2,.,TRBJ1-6,TGTGCCAGCAGTAGAATAGGGGATCCACCCCTCCACTTT,CASSRIGDPPLHF
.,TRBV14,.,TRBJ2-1,TGTGCCAGCGCCCCGAGCTCCTACAATGAGCAGTTCTTC,CASAPSSYNEQFF
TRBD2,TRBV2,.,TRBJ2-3,TGTGCCAGCAGTGCCCTAGCGGGAGGCTCAGATACGCAGTATTTT,CASSALAGGSDTQYF
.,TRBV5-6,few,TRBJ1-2,TGTGCCAGCAGCGAACGTCGGGGGGGCCTTGAAGGCTACACCTTC,CASSERRGGLEGYTF
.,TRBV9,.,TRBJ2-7,TGTGCCAGCAGCGCGGGGGTAGCTTTGGAGCAGTACTTC,CASSAGVALEQYF
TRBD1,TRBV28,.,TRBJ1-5,TGTGCCAGCAGTTTTGGGACAGGGGCGAAATCCAATCAGCCCCAGCATTTT,CASSFGTGAKSNQPQHF
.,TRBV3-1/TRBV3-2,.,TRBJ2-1,TGTGCCAGCAGCCAAGATTCCCGCTACAATGAGCAGTTCTTC,CASSQDSRYNEQFF
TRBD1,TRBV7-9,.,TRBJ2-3,TGTGCCAGCAGCCTCCGGGACAGGAGGCAGTATTTT,CASSLRDRRQYF
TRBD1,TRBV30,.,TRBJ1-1,TGTGCCTGGAGTAAAGCTGCAGGGGGTCGGAGGAGAACTGAAGCTTTCTTT,CAWSKAAGGRRRTEAFF
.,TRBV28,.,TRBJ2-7,TGTGCCAGCAGTTTAGACAGTCGCCCCTACGAGCAGTACTTC,CASSLDSRPYEQYF
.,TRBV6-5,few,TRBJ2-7,TGTGCCAGCACCCTACATCAGGGTTTTAAGGACGAGCAGTACTTC,CASTLHQGFKDEQYF
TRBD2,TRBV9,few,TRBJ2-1,TGTGCCAGCAGCGGGGGTGGGCTAGCGGGAGGGTCCTACAATGAGCAGTTCTTC,CASSGGGLAGGSYNEQFF